This T cell receptor (beta chain) was observed in a study of vaccination and CD4 T cells after COVID-19. A word on this clonotype: Antigen unknown.

This CDR3 spans 13 amino acids. Trimming removed 3 bases from V and 3 bases from J, with 8 bases in between. Germline values: CDR1 DFQATT, CDR2 SNEGSKA (reference sequence). Cultured CD4+ T cells had their DNA profiled by the Oncomine TCR Beta short-read assay. TCRdb itself ran the PCR reads through MiXCR, one entry per CDR3 protein. The repertoire consists of roughly 5,400 distinct CDR3 sequences, with about 40% occurring once and the leading ten covering less than 45%. Treatment defined: roughly 10-day PBMC culture with coronavirus spike peptide pools or control peptides (ViraFEST assay). According to the study, CD4+ T cells from the unexposed donor were gathered ahead of the COVID-19 pandemic (2011-2018).

This receptor was identified in a human donor in good health. What was sequenced was CD4+ T cells from blood, cultured in vitro. This chain links TRBV20-1 with TRBJ2-2; D might be TRBD1 or TRBD2, each matching 6 bases. Here the CDR3 reads CSASGGYTGELFF. In DNA, the CDR3 is TGCAGTGCTAGCGGGGGCTACACCGGGGAGCTGTTTTTT.